This TCR beta chain was profiled in a study of identical twins. MiXCR, applied by TCRdb to the 5' RACE reads, yields one record per CDR3 protein. Altogether just under 550,000 distinct CDR3 sequences are present, 13% to 15% being singletons, with the ten largest covering 0.35% to 0.45%. This clonotype was detected only a few times. Its specificity is unknown. The CDR3 length is 15 residues. V shed 5 bases and J shed 6 bases, with 20 bases lying between them. Study outcomes and limitations: Weaker excess twin sharing was observed in beta out-of-frame sequences. Memory repertoires showed no such pattern, whereas abundant cord blood beta clonotypes carried fewer insertions.

The data also belong to a second study, concerning yellow fever vaccine responses in identical twins. Turning to that study: After vaccination, twins' T cell response reportedly seemed partly convergent, partly personalized.

Sample: CD4+ T cells sorted from blood. The chain combines TRBV12-3 or TRBV12-4 with TRBJ2-7, with unresolved D. The TCR sequence derives from a woman between 18 and 29 years old in good health. The CDR3 region is CASSLAGPRTVEQYF. As DNA, the CDR3 is TGTGCCAGCAGTCTCGCTGGGCCTCGTACGGTCGAGCAGTACTTC.